The 31 T cell receptor beta chains below were found in one sample sequenced in a study of pediatric ulcerative colitis. Some clones are missing from TCRdb's copy, which holds only in-frame ones; the method was immunoSEQ multiplex PCR. The sample lists some 25,000 clones, about 67% occurring once. During colonoscopy, one to two rectal pinch biopsies were collected. Sample: gut tissue. These receptors were obtained from a boy between 5 and 17 years old with severe ulcerative colitis.

The chain links TRBV6-5 to TRBJ2-7; D is undetermined. CDR3 size: 15 residues. Trimming cost V 6 bases and J 4 bases, with 19 bases left between them. Looked up from germline, CDR1 is MNHEY and CDR2 is SVGAGI. CDR3 amino acids: CASRNRVVGIYEQYF. The CDR3 DNA sequence: TGTGCCAGCAGAAACCGTGTGGTAGGGATATACGAGCAGTACTTC.

This rearrangement joins TRBV11-2 to TRBJ2-7; no firm D call. The V and J ends lost 5 bases and 1 base respectively, with 9 bases between them. Germline-derived CDR1 and CDR2 are SGHAT and FQNNGV. The CDR3 contains 13 residues. The CDR3 DNA follows: TGTGCCAGCAGCCCGGAATTTTCCTACGAGCAGTACTTC. Translation: CASSPEFSYEQYF.

This chain links TRBV2 with TRBJ2-1, with D hard to call. Germline lookup yields CDR1 SNHLY and CDR2 FYNNEI. This CDR3 is 16 amino acids long. The germline V and J ends were trimmed by 2 bases and 0 bases, with 11 bases remaining between them. CDR3 sequence (DNA): TGTGCCAGCAGTGAACACCCGGTGAGCTCCTACAATGAGCAGTTCTTC. Protein product: CASSEHPVSSYNEQFF.

This chain uses TRBV25-1 with TRBJ2-7; D remains unclear. Germline CDR1 MGHDK, CDR2 SYGVNS. This CDR3 spans 15 amino acids. Trimming removed 5 bases at V and 6 bases at J, with 20 bases between. The CDR3 bases are TGTGCCAGCAGTTCCCCCCTTAGGATTCACGGCGAGCAGTACTTC. Protein product: CASSSPLRIHGEQYF.

This clone is a singleton in its sample. The chain joins TRBV14 to TRBJ2-7; a possible D gene is TRBD1 (5 bases). V was clipped by 0 bases and J by 1 base, with 10 bases between them. The CDR3 extends over 15 amino acids. Germline-derived CDR1 and CDR2 are SGHDN and FVKESK. The CDR3 protein is CASSQDFSGSYEQYF. The DNA for the CDR3 is TGTGCCAGCAGCCAAGATTTCTCAGGGTCCTACGAGCAGTACTTC.

The chain employs TRBV19 and TRBJ1-1; the D is unclear. Germline lookup yields CDR1 LNHDA and CDR2 SQIVND (reference sequence). The CDR3 consists of 13 residues. The V gene lost 3 bases and the J gene lost 6 bases, with 11 bases spanning the gap. The CDR3 region has the DNA TGTGCCAGTAGTATGATTTTAGCAGCTGAAGCTTTCTTT. It is translated as CASSMILAAEAFF.

The chain joins TRBV27 to TRBJ2-5, with TRBD1 identical over 7 bases. This CDR3 region has 15 residues. The V gene end was trimmed by 8 bases and the J gene end by 2 bases; junction bases not matched to a gene: 11. Germline V gene sequence: CDR1 MNHEY, CDR2 SMNVEV (reference sequence). The CDR3 DNA sequence: TGTGCCAGCGCACCTATCGGGACAGTTCAAGAGACCCAGTACTTC. Protein product: CASAPIGTVQETQYF.

V usage is TRBV7-9 and J usage is TRBJ2-1; a possible D gene is TRBD2 (5 bases). CDR1 and CDR2 (germline): SEHNR, FQNEAQ (reference sequence). The V end lost 2 bases, the J end lost 0 bases, and 14 bases lay between the germline ends. The CDR3 is 17 amino acids. The CDR3 loop reads CASSLSLGGSSYNEQFF. CDR3 coding DNA: TGTGCCAGCAGCTTAAGTTTAGGAGGAAGCTCCTACAATGAGCAGTTCTTC.

This clone appeared a single time. The chain carries TRBV27 and TRBJ2-7; no firm D call. Germline CDR1 reads MNHEY; CDR2 reads SMNVEV (reference sequence). The CDR3 totals 13 residues. Trimming took off 5 bases at V and 3 bases at J, with 11 bases between the two ends. CDR3 loop: CASSREVGYEQYF. The CDR3 DNA is TGTGCCAGCAGTCGTGAGGTCGGCTACGAGCAGTACTTC.

The V and J genes are TRBV18 and TRBJ1-1; the D is unclear. Trimming shortened V by 4 bases and J by 1 base, and 1 base separated the two germline ends. The CDR3 runs to 11 residues. In germline, CDR1 is KGHSH, CDR2 LQKENI. In nucleotides, the CDR3 is TGTGCCAGCTCACGGAACACTGAAGCTTTCTTT. As protein: CASSRNTEAFF.

This chain joins TRBV15 and TRBJ2-5; D is possibly TRBD1 (6 bases). This CDR3 is built from 17 residues. V shed 0 bases and J shed 2 bases, with 16 bases lying between them. CDR1 LNHNV and CDR2 YYDKDF come from the germline V gene (reference sequence). In DNA, the CDR3 is TGTGCCACCAGCAGAGATCGGAGGACAGCCCGACAAGAGACCCAGTACTTC. Amino acid sequence: CATSRDRRTARQETQYF.

The rearrangement uses TRBV6-4 and TRBJ2-3; no clear D gene. CDR1 is MRHNA, CDR2 SNTAGT, per germline. V lost 6 bases and J 1 base, leaving 11 bases between the germline ends. This CDR3 is built from 14 residues. The CDR3 nucleotides read TGTGCCAGCAGCCCCTCGGGCGGCACAGATACGCAGTATTTT. This encodes CASSPSGGTDTQYF.

This clone has only a few counts. The rearrangement joins TRBV6-5 to TRBJ1-1; D call uncertain. The germline V and J ends were trimmed by 5 bases and 5 bases, with 15 bases remaining between them. This CDR3 spans 14 amino acids. The germline gives CDR1 MNHEY, CDR2 SVGAGI. The CDR3 protein is CASSPGEGWTEAFF. The CDR3 nucleotides read TGTGCCAGCAGTCCGGGTGAGGGATGGACTGAAGCTTTCTTT.

This sequence joins TRBV27 and TRBJ2-2; D might be TRBD1 (6 bases). In germline, CDR1 is MNHEY, CDR2 SMNVEV (reference sequence). Between the trimmed V and J ends, which lost 6 bases and 6 bases, there was a span of 17 bases. CDR3 size: 15 residues. The CDR3 reads CASSLNREHAGELFF. The CDR3, as DNA: TGTGCCAGCAGCCTAAACAGGGAGCACGCCGGGGAGCTGTTTTTT.

This clone was seen a handful of times. The chain carries TRBV30 and TRBJ1-1; D not certain. V shed 3 bases and J shed 3 bases, with 5 bases lying between them. Per germline, CDR1 GTSNPN and CDR2 SVGIG (reference sequence). There are 11 residues in the CDR3. In nucleotides, the CDR3 is TGTGCCTGGAGGCAGGACACTGAAGCTTTCTTT. Translating gives CAWRQDTEAFF.

The rearrangement links TRBV2 to TRBJ1-5; 8 positions match TRBD1. CDR3 length: 16 amino acids. V lost 6 bases to trimming and J lost 6 bases; unmatched junction nucleotides: 13. CDR1 is SNHLY, CDR2 FYNNEI, per germline. This chain's CDR3 is CASRFTGDRGGQPQHF. CDR3 DNA: TGTGCCAGCAGATTCACGGGAGACAGGGGAGGTCAGCCCCAGCATTTT.

The CDR3 region has the DNA TGTGCCAGCAAAATTGCGGGAGGAACCGGGGAGCTGTTTTTT. It yields the protein CASKIAGGTGELFF. V gene TRBV27 combines with J gene TRBJ2-2, with 8 nucleotides matching TRBD2. The CDR3 runs to 14 residues. The germline gives CDR1 MNHEY, CDR2 SMNVEV (reference sequence). V was pared by 7 bases and J by 5 bases, with 6 bases of the junction left unmatched.

This chain connects TRBV7-9 to TRBJ1-1, with D uncertain. Trimming took off 5 bases at V and 0 bases at J, with 10 bases between the two ends. The germline CDR1 and CDR2 sequences are SEHNR and FQNEAQ (reference sequence). The CDR3 totals 14 residues. CDR3 bases: TGTGCCAGCAGCCCCCGGGCACTGAACACTGAAGCTTTCTTT. This gives the protein CASSPRALNTEAFF.

The V call is TRBV7-2, the J call TRBJ2-1, with a possible D match to TRBD2 (5 bases). Trimming removed 2 bases from V and 0 bases from J, with 8 bases in between. Germline V gene lookup returns CDR1 SGHTA and CDR2 FQGNSA. CDR3 length: 15 amino acids. CDR3 nucleotides: TGTGCCAGCAGCTTAAGGGAGTTCTCCTACAATGAGCAGTTCTTC. As protein: CASSLREFSYNEQFF.

This chain connects TRBV20-1 to TRBJ2-1, with D uncertain. From germline, CDR1 is DFQATT and CDR2 SNEGSKA (reference sequence). Trimming left V 6 bases short and J 4 bases short, with 4 bases between. The CDR3 sequence is 10 residues long. The CDR3, as DNA: TGCAGTGCACCTTACAATGAGCAGTTCTTC. Residues: CSAPYNEQFF.

This chain connects TRBV6-6 to TRBJ1-2; D unclear. The germline V gene has CDR1 MNHNY and CDR2 SVGAGI (reference sequence). Deletions cut 0 bases from V and 6 bases from J, with 14 bases between. The CDR3 covers 15 residues. CDR3 sequence (DNA): TGTGCCAGCAGTTACTCGAGCGGTCGGGCGGATGGCTACACCTTC. Amino acids: CASSYSSGRADGYTF.

The chain uses TRBV6-1 and TRBJ1-4; D gene ambiguous. From germline, CDR1 is MNHNS and CDR2 SASEGT. The CDR3 runs to 13 residues. V was clipped by 6 bases and J by 2 bases, with 7 bases between them. The CDR3 DNA reads as TGTGCCAGCAGCCGAATCACTAATGAAAAACTGTTTTTT. Protein: CASSRITNEKLFF.

The chain carries TRBV29-1 and TRBJ2-1, with 8 positions matching TRBD2. CDR3 length: 13 residues. Germline values: CDR1 SQVTM, CDR2 ANQGSEA. The V segment lost 7 bases and the J segment 9 bases; nucleotides outside the gene matches: 11. The CDR3 DNA reads as TGCAGCGCCCAGCGGGAGATTTGGGGTGAGCAGTTCTTC. Translation gives CSAQREIWGEQFF.

The table lists this clone with a count of one. The chain couples TRBV10-3 to TRBJ2-1, with 8 positions matching TRBD2. This CDR3 has 13 amino acids. Trimming took 6 bases from V and 5 from J; bases not matched to a gene: 3. Germline assignment: CDR1 ENHRY and CDR2 SYGVKD. CDR3 sequence reads: CAISAGLDNEQFF. The CDR3 DNA is TGTGCCATCAGCGCGGGACTAGACAATGAGCAGTTCTTC.

This clone has a handful of counts. The V gene is TRBV7-3, the J gene TRBJ2-2; 10 nucleotides line up with TRBD2. Looked up from germline, CDR1 is SGHTA and CDR2 is FQGTGA. The CDR3 runs 21 residues. Trimming removed 5 bases from V and 4 bases from J; junction bases left unmatched: 22. In DNA form, the CDR3 reads TGTGCCAGCAGCCTAAGAGCGGGAGGGCCTATCTCTCCCGTTTTCACCGGGGAGCTGTTTTTT. The encoded protein is CASSLRAGGPISPVFTGELFF. The full variable domain, rest sourced from reference TRBV7-3 and TRBJ2-2, is GAGVSQTPSNKVTEKGKYVELRCDPISGHTALYWYRQSLGQGPEFLIYFQGTGAADDSGLPNDRFFAVRPEGSVSTLKIQRTERGDSAVYLCASSLRAGGPISPVFTGELFFGEGSRLTVL.

The V call is TRBV29-1, the J call TRBJ1-1, with 7 bases that match TRBD1. Germline V gene sequence: CDR1 SQVTM, CDR2 ANQGSEA. The CDR3 runs 14 residues. The V gene end was trimmed by 3 bases and the J gene end by 0 bases; junction bases not matched to a gene: 4. DNA for the CDR3: TGCAGCGTTGACCGGGACAGCTTGAACACTGAAGCTTTCTTT. Translating gives CSVDRDSLNTEAFF.

This clone was observed once. The chain uses TRBV9 and TRBJ2-5, with TRBD2 matching over 13 bases. V was clipped by 4 bases and J by 4 bases; unmatched bases: 7. The CDR3 contains 16 residues. The germline V gene has CDR1 SGDLS and CDR2 YYNGEE. CDR3 amino acids: CASSSRLAGGRETQYF. In DNA form, the CDR3 reads TGTGCCAGCAGCTCTCGACTAGCGGGAGGTAGAGAGACCCAGTACTTC.

V and J are TRBV2 and TRBJ2-7; 13 nucleotides match TRBD2. The CDR3 runs to 15 residues. Germline CDR1 is SNHLY and CDR2 is FYNNEI. J gave up 6 bases and V 5 bases, and 7 bases lay outside the gene matches. The CDR3 DNA follows: TGTGCCAGCAGTACCGGACTAGCGGGAGTTATCGAGCAGTACTTC. It yields the protein CASSTGLAGVIEQYF.

The V and J genes are TRBV12-5 and TRBJ1-1, with TRBD1 matching 8 bases. V shed 6 bases, J shed 4 bases, and the junction held 4 bases outside the gene matches. The length of the CDR3 is 13 residues. Germline CDR1 and CDR2: LGHNT and FRNRAP. The CDR3 is CASGPTGGTEAFF. CDR3 sequence (DNA): TGTGCTAGTGGCCCAACAGGGGGCACTGAAGCTTTCTTT. Using reference TRBV12-5 and TRBJ1-1 for the parts outside the CDR3, the full variable domain is DARVTQTPRHKVTEMGQEVTMRCQPILGHNTVFWYRQTMMQGLELLAYFRNRAPLDDSGMPKDRFSAEMPDATLATLKIQPSEPRDSAVYFCASGPTGGTEAFFGQGTRLTVV.

The V call is TRBV5-6, the J call TRBJ2-7, with a weak D call TRBD1 (6 bases). Germline CDR1 SGHDT, CDR2 YYEEEE. CDR3 length: 13 amino acids. The V end lost 2 bases, the J end lost 7 bases, and 13 bases lay between the germline ends. The CDR3 nucleotides read TGTGCCAGCAGCTTATGGCAGGGGAGAGAGCAGTACTTC. It yields the protein CASSLWQGREQYF. The full variable domain, completed using reference TRBV5-6 and TRBJ2-7, is DAGVTQSPTHLIKTRGQQVTLRCSPKSGHDTVSWYQQALGQGPQFIFQYYEEEERQRGNFPDRFSGHQFPNYSSELNVNALLLGDSALYLCASSLWQGREQYFGPGTRLTVT.

CDR3 loop: CASSTGLASSQFF. CDR3 coding DNA: TGTGCCAGCAGCACGGGACTAGCGAGTTCCCAGTTCTTC. V and J are TRBV7-8 and TRBJ2-1, with 10 bases aligning to TRBD2. The CDR3 loop spans 13 amino acids. Germline CDR1 and CDR2: SGHVS and FQNEAQ. V gave up 5 bases and J gave up 13 bases; unmatched junction bases: 8. Using reference TRBV7-8 and TRBJ2-1 for the parts outside the CDR3, the full variable domain is GAGVSQSPRYKVAKRGQDVALRCDPISGHVSLFWYQQALGQGPEFLTYFQNEAQLDKSGLPSDRFFAERPEGSVSTLKIQRTQQEDSAVYLCASSTGLASSQFFGPGTRLTVL.